This T cell receptor (beta chain) is from a study of cytomegalovirus exposure and HLA in healthy donors. Unmatched junction bases numbered 8, after V lost 3 bases and J lost 10 bases. There are 13 residues in the CDR3. Germline V gives CDR1 MGHDK, CDR2 SYGVNS. PCR was performed using 60 Vbeta and 13 Jbeta primers. The assay was immunoSEQ multiplex PCR, and TCRdb's table has in-frame clones only and misses some. The data show under 200,000 clones, about three quarters seen once. The sequenced material came from PBMCs. This TCR was sampled from a man aged 18-30 years in good health and CMV-seronegative. The V call is TRBV25-1, the J call TRBJ1-2, with 7 bases lining up with TRBD1. The CDR3 DNA sequence: TGTGCCAGCAGTGAGGCCGAGGACAGGCCCTACACCTTC. This translates into CASSEAEDRPYTF.